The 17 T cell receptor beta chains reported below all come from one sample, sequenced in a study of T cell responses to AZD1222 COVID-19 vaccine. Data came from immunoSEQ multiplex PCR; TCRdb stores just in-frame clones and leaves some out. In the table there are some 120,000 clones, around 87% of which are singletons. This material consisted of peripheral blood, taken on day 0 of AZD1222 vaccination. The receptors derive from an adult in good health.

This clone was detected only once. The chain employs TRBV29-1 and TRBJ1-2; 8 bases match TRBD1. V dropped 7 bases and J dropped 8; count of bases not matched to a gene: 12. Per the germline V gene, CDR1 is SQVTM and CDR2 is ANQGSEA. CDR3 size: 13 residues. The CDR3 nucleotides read TGCAGCGCCGACCTTCAGGGGGCGGTAGGCTACACCTTC. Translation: CSADLQGAVGYTF.

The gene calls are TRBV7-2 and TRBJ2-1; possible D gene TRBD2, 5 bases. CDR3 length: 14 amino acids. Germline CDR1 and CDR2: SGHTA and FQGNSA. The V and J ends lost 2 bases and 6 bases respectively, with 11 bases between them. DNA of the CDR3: TGTGCCAGCAGCTTATATGGCGGGTCCAATGAGCAGTTCTTC. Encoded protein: CASSLYGGSNEQFF.

CDR3 amino acids: CASSLIRTGELFF. CDR3 DNA: TGTGCCAGCAGTTTAATACGGACCGGGGAGCTGTTTTTT. The chain links TRBV28 to TRBJ2-2, with D unclear. This CDR3 comprises 13 residues. CDR1 and CDR2 from the germline V gene are MDHEN and SYDVKM. V lost 2 bases to trimming and J lost 5 bases, with 6 bases between them.

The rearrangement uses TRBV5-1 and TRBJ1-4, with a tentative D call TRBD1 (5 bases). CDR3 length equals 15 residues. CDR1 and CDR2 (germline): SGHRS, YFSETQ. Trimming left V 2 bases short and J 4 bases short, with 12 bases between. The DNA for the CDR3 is TGCGCCAGCAGCTTCAGTGGGGGGATTAATGAAAAACTGTTTTTT. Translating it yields CASSFSGGINEKLFF.

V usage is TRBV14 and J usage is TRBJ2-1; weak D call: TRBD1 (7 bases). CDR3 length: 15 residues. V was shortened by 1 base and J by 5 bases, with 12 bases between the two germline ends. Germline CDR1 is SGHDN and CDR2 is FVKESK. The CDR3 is CASSQVQGRHNEQFF. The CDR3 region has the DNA TGTGCCAGCAGCCAAGTACAGGGGAGGCACAATGAGCAGTTCTTC.

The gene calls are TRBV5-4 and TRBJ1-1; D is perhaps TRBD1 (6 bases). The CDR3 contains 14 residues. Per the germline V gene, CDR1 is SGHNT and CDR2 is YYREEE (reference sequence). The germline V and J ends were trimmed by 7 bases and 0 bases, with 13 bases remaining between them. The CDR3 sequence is CASFRTGLNTEAFF. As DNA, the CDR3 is TGTGCCAGCTTTCGCACAGGGCTGAACACTGAAGCTTTCTTT.

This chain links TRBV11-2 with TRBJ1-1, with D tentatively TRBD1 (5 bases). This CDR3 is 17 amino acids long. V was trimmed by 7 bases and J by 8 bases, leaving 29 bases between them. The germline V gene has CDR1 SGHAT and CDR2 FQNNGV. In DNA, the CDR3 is TGTGCCAGCACCCCCATTGCGGGGGTTAGTCCGGAACTAGAAGCTTTCTTT. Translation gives CASTPIAGVSPELEAFF. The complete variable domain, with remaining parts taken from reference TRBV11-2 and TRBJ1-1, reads EAGVAQSPRYKIIEKRQSVAFWCNPISGHATLYWYQQILGQGPKLLIQFQNNGVVDDSQLPKDRFSAERLKGVDSTLKIQPAKLEDSAVYLCASTPIAGVSPELEAFFGQGTRLTVV.

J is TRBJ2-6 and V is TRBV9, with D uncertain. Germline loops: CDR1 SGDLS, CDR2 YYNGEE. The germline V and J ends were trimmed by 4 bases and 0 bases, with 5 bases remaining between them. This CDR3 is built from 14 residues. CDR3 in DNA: TGTGCCAGCAGCCCGTACTCTGGGGCCAACGTCCTGACTTTC. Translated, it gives CASSPYSGANVLTF.

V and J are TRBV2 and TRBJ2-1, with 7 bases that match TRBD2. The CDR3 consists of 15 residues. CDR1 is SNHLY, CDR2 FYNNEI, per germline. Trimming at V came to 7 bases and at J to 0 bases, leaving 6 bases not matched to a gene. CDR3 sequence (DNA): TGTGCCAGCATCGGGGGGTCAAGCTCCTACAATGAGCAGTTCTTC. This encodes CASIGGSSSYNEQFF.

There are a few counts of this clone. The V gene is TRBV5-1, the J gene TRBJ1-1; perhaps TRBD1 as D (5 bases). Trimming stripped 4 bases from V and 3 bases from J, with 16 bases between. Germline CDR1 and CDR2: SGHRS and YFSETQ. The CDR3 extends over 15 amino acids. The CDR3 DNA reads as TGCGCCAGCAGCCCCGCCGGGGGGATGGACACTGAAGCTTTCTTT. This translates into CASSPAGGMDTEAFF.

DNA for the CDR3: TGTGCCAGCAGTTTATCTAGCGGGAGTAGGGACGAGCAGTACTTC. It yields the protein CASSLSSGSRDEQYF. The rearrangement joins TRBV27 to TRBJ2-7; 9 bases align to TRBD2. This CDR3 has 15 amino acids. Germline CDR1 reads MNHEY; CDR2 reads SMNVEV (reference sequence). V dropped 0 bases and J dropped 5; count of bases not matched to a gene: 5.

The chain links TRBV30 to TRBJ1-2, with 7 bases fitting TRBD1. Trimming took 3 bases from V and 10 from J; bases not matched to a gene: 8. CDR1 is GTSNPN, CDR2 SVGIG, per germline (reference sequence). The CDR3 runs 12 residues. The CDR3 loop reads CAWSAQGLDYTF. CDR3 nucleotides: TGTGCCTGGAGCGCACAGGGGTTGGACTACACCTTC.

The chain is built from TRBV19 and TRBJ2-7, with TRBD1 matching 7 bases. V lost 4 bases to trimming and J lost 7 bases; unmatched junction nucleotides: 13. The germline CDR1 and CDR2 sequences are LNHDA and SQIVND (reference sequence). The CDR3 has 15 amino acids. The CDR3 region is CASSTLDRVAFEQYF. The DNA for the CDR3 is TGTGCCAGTAGTACCCTAGACAGGGTTGCTTTTGAGCAGTACTTC.

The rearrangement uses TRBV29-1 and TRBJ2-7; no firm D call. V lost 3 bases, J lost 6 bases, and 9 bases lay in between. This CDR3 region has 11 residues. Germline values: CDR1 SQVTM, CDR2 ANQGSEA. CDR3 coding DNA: TGCAGCGTTGACGACGGTTTCGAGCAGTACTTC. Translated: CSVDDGFEQYF.

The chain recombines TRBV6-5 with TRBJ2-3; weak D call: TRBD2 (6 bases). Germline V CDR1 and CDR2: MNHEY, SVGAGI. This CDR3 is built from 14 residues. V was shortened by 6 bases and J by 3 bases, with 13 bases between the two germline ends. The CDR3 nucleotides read TGTGCCAGCAGCCGACTAGGGACGACAGATACGCAGTATTTT. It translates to CASSRLGTTDTQYF.

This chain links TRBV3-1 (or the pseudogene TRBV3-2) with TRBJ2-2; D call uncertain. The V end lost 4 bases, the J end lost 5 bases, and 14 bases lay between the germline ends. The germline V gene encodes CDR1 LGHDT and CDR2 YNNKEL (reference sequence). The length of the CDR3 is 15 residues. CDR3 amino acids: CASSPGRIGTGELFF. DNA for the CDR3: TGTGCCAGCAGCCCCGGCAGGATTGGGACCGGGGAGCTGTTTTTT.

In DNA form, the CDR3 reads TGCGCCAGCAGCTTGGCTCAGCTTACGGGCACCGGGGAGCTGTTTTTT. Translated, it gives CASSLAQLTGTGELFF. This chain links TRBV5-1 with TRBJ2-2; D is unresolved. Germline CDR1 and CDR2: SGHRS and YFSETQ. This CDR3 has 16 residues. Trimming pared 0 bases from V and 4 bases from J, leaving 13 bases between.